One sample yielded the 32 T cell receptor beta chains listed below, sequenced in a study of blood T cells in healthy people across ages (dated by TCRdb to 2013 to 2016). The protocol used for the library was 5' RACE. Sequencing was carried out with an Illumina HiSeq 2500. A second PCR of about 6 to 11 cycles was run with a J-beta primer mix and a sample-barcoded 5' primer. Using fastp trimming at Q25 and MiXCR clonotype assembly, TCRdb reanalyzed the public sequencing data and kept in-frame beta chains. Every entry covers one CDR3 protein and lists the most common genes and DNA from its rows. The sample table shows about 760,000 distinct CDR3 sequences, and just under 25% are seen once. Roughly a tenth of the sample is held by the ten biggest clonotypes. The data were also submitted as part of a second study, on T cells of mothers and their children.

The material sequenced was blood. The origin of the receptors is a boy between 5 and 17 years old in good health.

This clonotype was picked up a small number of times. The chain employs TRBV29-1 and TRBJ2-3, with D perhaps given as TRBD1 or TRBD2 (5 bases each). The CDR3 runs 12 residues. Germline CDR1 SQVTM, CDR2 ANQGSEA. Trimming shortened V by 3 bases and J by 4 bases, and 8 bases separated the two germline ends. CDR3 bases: TGCAGCGTTGACGAGGGGCCAGATACGCAGTATTTT. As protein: CSVDEGPDTQYF.

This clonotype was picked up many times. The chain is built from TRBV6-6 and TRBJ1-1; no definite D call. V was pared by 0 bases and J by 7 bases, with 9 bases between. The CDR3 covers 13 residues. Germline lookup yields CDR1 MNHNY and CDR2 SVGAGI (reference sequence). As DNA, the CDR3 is TGTGCCAGCAGTTACTCGAGTCAGGTTGAAGCTTTCTTT. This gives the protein CASSYSSQVEAFF.

The CDR3 DNA follows: TGTGCCAGCAGCCACTTCCTGACCAACAATGAGCAGTTCTTC. Its translation: CASSHFLTNNEQFF. The J gene is TRBJ2-1, the V gene TRBV7-9; D remains ambiguous. Trimming stripped 5 bases from V and 5 bases from J, with 13 bases between. The CDR3 is made up of 14 amino acids. Germline CDR1 reads SEHNR; CDR2 reads FQNEAQ (reference sequence).

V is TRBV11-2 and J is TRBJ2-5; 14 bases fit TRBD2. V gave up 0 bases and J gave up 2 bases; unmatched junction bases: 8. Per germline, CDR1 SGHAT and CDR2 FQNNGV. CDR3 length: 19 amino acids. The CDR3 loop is CASSLDPPWTSGGQETQYF. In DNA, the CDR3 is TGTGCCAGCAGCTTAGACCCCCCTTGGACTAGCGGGGGGCAAGAGACCCAGTACTTC.

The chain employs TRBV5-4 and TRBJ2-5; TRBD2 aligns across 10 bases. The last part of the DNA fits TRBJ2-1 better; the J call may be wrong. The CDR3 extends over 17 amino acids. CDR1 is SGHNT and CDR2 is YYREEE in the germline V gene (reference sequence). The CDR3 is CASSLTPLAGVNNEQFF. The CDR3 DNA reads TGTGCCAGCAGCTTGACCCCGCTAGCGGGAGTGAATAATGAGCAGTTCTTC.

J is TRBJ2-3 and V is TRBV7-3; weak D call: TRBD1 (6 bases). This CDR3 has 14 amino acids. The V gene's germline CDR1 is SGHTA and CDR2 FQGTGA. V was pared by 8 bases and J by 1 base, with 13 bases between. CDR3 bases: TGTGCCAGCTCCTGGGGGCCCCGCACAGATACGCAGTATTTT. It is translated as CASSWGPRTDTQYF. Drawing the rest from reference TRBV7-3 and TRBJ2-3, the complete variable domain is GAGVSQTPSNKVTEKGKYVELRCDPISGHTALYWYRQSLGQGPEFLIYFQGTGAADDSGLPNDRFFAVRPEGSVSTLKIQRTERGDSAVYLCASSWGPRTDTQYFGPGTRLTVL.

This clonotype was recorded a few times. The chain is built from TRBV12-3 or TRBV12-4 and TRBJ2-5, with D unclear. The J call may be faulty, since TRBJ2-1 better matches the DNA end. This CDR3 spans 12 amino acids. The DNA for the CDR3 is TGTGCCAGCAGTCTAGTTCCTTGGGAGCAGTTCTTC. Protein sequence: CASSLVPWEQFF.

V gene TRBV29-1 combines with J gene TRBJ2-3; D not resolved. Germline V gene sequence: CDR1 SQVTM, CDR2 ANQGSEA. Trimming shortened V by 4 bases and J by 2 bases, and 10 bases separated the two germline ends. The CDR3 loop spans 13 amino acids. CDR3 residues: CSVGSRFTDTQYF. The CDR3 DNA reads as TGCAGCGTTGGGTCTAGGTTCACAGATACGCAGTATTTT.

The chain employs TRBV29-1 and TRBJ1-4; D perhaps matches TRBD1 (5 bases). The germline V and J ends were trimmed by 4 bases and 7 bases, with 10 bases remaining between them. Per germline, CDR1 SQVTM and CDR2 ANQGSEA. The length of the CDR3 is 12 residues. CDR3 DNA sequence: TGCAGCGTTGCCAGGGAGGCTGAAAAACTGTTTTTT. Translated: CSVAREAEKLFF.

The CDR3, as DNA: TGTGCCAGCCACAAACCAGGGGTAGAGACCCAGTACTTC. Translation gives CASHKPGVETQYF. The V call is TRBV6-5, the J call TRBJ2-7, with a weak D call TRBD1 (6 bases). The end of the DNA fits TRBJ2-5 better, so the J call may be wrong. Germline-derived CDR1 and CDR2 are MNHEY and SVGAGI. The CDR3 is 13 residues long.

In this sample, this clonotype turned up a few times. The CDR3 is CASSLGRPTGVGYTF. CDR3 in DNA: TGTGCCAGCAGCTTAGGTCGCCCAACGGGGGTCGGCTACACCTTC. This chain connects TRBV7-9 to TRBJ1-2; possible D gene TRBD1, 5 bases. The CDR3 has 15 residues. The germline V gene has CDR1 SEHNR and CDR2 FQNEAQ (reference sequence). Trimming took 1 base from V and 8 from J, leaving 17 bases between them.

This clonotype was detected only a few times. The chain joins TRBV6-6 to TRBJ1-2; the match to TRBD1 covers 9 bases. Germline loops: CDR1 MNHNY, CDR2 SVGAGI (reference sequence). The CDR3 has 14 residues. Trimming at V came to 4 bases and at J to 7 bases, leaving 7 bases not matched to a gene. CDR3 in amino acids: CASSSLRQGVGYTF. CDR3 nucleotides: TGTGCCAGCAGTTCGCTGCGACAGGGGGTTGGCTACACCTTC.

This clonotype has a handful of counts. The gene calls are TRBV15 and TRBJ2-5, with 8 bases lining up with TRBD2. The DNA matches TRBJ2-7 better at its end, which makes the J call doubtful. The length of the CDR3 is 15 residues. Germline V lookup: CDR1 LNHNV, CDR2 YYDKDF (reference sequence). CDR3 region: CATSRDPGGSYEQYF. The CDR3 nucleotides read TGTGCCACCAGCAGAGATCCGGGAGGGAGCTACGAGCAGTACTTC.

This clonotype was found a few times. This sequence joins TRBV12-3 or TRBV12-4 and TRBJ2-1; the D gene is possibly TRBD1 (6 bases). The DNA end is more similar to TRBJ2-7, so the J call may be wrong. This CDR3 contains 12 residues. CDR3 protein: CAAQGQDHEQYF. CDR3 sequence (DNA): TGTGCAGCACAGGGTCAGGATCATGAGCAGTACTTC.

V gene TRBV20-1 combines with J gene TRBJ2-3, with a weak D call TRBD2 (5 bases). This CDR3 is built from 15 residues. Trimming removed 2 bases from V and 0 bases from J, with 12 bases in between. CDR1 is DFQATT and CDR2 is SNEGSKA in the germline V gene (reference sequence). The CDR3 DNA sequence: TGCAGTGCTAGAAGGTCGGACTTCAGCACAGATACGCAGTATTTT. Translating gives CSARRSDFSTDTQYF.

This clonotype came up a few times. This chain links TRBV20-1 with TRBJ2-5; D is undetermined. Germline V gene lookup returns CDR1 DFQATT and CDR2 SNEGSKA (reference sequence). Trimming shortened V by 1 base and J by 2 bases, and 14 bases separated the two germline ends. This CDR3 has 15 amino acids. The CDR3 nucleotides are TGCAGTGCTAGAGCGCCTTGGGATCCGCAAGAGACCCAGTACTTC. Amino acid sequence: CSARAPWDPQETQYF.

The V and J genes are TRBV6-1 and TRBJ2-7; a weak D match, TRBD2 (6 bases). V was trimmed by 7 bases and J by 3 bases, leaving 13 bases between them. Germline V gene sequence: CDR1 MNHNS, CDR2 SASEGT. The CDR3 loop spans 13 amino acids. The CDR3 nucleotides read TGTGCCAGCAACACCCGGAGGGACTACGAGCAGTACTTC. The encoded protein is CASNTRRDYEQYF.

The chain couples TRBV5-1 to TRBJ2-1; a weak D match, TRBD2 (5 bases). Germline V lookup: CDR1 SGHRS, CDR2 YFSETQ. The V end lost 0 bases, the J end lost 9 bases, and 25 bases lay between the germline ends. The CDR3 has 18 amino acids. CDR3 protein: CASSLASVVSGRGTEQFF. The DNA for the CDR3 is TGCGCCAGCAGCTTGGCATCCGTAGTCAGCGGCCGGGGAACTGAGCAGTTCTTC. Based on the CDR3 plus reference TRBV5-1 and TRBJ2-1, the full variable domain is KAGVTQTPRYLIKTRGQQVTLSCSPISGHRSVSWYQQTPGQGLQFLFEYFSETQRNKGNFPGRFSGRQFSNSRSEMNVSTLELGDSALYLCASSLASVVSGRGTEQFFGPGTRLTVL.

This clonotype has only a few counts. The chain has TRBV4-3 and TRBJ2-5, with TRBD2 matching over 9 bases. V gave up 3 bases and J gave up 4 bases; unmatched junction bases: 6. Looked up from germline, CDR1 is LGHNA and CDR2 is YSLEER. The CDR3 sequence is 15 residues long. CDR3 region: CASSQAGGLGETQYF. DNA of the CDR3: TGCGCCAGCAGCCAGGCGGGGGGGCTCGGAGAGACCCAGTACTTC.

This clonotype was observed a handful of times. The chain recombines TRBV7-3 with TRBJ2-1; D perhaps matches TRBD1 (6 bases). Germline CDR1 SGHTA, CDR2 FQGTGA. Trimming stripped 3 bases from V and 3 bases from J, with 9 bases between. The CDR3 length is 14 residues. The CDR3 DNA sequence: TGTGCCAGCAGCTTGGCAGGGGACTACAATGAGCAGTTCTTC. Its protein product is CASSLAGDYNEQFF. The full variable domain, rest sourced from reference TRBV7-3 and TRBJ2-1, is GAGVSQTPSNKVTEKGKYVELRCDPISGHTALYWYRQSLGQGPEFLIYFQGTGAADDSGLPNDRFFAVRPEGSVSTLKIQRTERGDSAVYLCASSLAGDYNEQFFGPGTRLTVL.

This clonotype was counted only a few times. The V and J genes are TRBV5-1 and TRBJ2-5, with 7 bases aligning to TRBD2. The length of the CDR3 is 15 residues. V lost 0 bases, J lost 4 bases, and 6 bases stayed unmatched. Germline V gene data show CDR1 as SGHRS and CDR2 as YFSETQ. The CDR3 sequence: CASSLAGGSAETQYF. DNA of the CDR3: TGCGCCAGCAGCTTGGCGGGCGGGAGTGCAGAGACCCAGTACTTC.

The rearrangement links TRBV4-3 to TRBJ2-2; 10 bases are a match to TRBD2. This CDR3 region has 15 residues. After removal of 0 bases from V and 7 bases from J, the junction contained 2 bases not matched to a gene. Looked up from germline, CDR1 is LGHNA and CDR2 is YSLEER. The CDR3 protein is CASSQDSGGNGELFF. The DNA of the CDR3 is TGCGCCAGCAGCCAAGATAGCGGGGGGAACGGGGAGCTGTTTTTT.

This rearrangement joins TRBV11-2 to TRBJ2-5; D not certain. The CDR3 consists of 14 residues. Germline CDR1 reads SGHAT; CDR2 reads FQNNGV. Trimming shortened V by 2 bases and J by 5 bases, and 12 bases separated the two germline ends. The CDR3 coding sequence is TGTGCCAGCAGCTTATCCCAGAGCGCGGAGACCCAGTACTTC. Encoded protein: CASSLSQSAETQYF.

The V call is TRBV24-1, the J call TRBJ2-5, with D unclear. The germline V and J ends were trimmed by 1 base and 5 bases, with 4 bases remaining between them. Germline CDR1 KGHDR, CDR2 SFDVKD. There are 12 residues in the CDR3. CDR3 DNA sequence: TGTGCCACCAGTGATTTTGAGGAGACCCAGTACTTC. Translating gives CATSDFEETQYF.

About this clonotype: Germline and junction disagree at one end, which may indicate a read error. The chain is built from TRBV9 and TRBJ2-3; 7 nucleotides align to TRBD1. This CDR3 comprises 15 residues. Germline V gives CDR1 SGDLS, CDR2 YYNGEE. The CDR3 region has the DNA TGTGCCAGCAGCGCCCGTAGCAGGACAGGAGATACGCGGTATTTT. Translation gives CASSARSRTGDTRYF.

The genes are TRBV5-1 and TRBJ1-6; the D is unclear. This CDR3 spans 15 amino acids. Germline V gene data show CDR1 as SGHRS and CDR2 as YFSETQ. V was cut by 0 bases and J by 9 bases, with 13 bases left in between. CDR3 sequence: CASSLDGRLFSPLHF. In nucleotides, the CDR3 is TGCGCCAGCAGCTTGGATGGCAGGCTTTTTTCACCCCTCCACTTT.

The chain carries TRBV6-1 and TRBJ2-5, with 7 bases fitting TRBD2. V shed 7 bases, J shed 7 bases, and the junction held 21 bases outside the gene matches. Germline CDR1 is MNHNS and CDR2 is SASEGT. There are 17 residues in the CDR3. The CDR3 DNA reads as TGTGCCAGCACCAACCTCGGCAAGGGGAGGGGTTACGGGACCCAGTACTTC. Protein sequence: CASTNLGKGRGYGTQYF.

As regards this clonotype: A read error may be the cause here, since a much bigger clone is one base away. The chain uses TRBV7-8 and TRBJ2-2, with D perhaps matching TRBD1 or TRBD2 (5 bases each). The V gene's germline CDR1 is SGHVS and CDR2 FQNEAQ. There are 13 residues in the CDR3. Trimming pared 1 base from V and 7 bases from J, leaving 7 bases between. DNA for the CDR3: TGTGCCAGCAGCTTAGGGGACGACGGGGAGCTGTTTTTT. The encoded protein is CASSLGDDGELFF.

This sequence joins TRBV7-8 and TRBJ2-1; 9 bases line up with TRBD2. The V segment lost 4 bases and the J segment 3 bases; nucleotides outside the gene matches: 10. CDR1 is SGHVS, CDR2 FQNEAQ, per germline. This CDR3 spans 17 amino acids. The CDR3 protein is CASSSRPSGASYNEQFF. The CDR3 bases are TGTGCCAGCAGCTCTCGTCCTAGCGGGGCCAGCTACAATGAGCAGTTCTTC.

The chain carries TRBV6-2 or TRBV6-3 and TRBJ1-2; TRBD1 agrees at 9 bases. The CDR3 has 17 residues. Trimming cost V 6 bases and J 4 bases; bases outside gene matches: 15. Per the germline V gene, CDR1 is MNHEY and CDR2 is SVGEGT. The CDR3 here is CASSRPSTGGITYGYTF. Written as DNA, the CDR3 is TGTGCCAGCAGCCGTCCCTCCACAGGGGGCATCACCTATGGCTACACCTTC.

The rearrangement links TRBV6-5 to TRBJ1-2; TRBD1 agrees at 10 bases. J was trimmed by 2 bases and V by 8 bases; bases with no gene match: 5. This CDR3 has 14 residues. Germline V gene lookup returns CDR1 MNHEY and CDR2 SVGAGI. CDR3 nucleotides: TGTGCCAGCTTCTCGGGACAGGGGAACTATGGCTACACCTTC. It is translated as CASFSGQGNYGYTF.

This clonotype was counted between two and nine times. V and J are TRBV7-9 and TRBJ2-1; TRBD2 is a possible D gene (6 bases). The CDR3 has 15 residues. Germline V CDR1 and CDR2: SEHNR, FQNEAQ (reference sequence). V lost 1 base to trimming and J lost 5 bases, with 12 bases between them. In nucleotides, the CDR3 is TGTGCCAGCAGCTTAGAACTAGCCTGGAACAATGAGCAGTTCTTC. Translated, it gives CASSLELAWNNEQFF. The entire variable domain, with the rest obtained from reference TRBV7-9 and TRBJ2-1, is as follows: DTGVSQNPRHKITKRGQNVTFRCDPISEHNRLYWYRQTLGQGPEFLTYFQNEAQLEKSRLLSDRFSAERPKGSFSTLEIQRTEQGDSAMYLCASSLELAWNNEQFFGPGTRLTVL.